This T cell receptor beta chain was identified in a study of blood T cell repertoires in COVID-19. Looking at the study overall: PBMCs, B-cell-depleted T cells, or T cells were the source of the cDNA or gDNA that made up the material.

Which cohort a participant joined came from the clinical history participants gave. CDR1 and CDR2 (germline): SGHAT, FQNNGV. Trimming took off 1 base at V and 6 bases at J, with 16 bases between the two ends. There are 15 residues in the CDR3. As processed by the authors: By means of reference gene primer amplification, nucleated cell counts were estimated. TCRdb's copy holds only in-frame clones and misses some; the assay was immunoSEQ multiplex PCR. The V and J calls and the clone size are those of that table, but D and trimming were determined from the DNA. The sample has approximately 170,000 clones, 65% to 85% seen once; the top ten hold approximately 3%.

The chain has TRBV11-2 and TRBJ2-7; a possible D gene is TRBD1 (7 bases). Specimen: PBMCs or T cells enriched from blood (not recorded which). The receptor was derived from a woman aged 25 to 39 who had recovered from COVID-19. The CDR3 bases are TGTGCCAGCAGCTTAGCGGGGGTAGGGGGCGGCGAGCAGTACTTC. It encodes CASSLAGVGGGEQYF.